This T cell receptor (beta chain) comes out of a study of shared clonotypes between healthy human individuals. Comments on this clone: Its target is not known.

The input for sorted-subset replicate PCRs was around 210 ng DNA, tens of thousands of T cell genomes. The authors' processing: From ImmunoSEQ came sequences covering only the junction and carrying no quality scores, so filtering differed. Libraries were prepared by immunoSEQ multiplex PCR; TCRdb keeps only in-frame clonotypes and omits some of them. V and J calls and clone size come straight from that table; D and trimming were deduced from the DNA. In the table there are 400,000 to 600,000 clones, roughly 95% of which are singletons. A split of CD4+ cells into CD45RA+ naive and CD45RA-negative memory subsets was performed. Broader study findings: Naive subsets typically showed greater estimated richness than memory subsets.

Germline values: CDR1 SNHLY, CDR2 FYNNEI. The ends were cut back, 7 bases at V and 6 bases at J, with 16 bases in the middle. This CDR3 has 13 amino acids. The V gene is TRBV2, the J gene TRBJ2-7; tentatively, D is TRBD2 (6 bases). The clonotype comes from a young woman in good health. Source material: naive CD4+ T cells sorted from blood. Subset given: CD45RA+ positively selected. The CDR3 coding sequence is TGTGCCAGCACTCGGCGGGAAAGGGGCGAGCAGTACTTC. This translates into CASTRRERGEQYF.